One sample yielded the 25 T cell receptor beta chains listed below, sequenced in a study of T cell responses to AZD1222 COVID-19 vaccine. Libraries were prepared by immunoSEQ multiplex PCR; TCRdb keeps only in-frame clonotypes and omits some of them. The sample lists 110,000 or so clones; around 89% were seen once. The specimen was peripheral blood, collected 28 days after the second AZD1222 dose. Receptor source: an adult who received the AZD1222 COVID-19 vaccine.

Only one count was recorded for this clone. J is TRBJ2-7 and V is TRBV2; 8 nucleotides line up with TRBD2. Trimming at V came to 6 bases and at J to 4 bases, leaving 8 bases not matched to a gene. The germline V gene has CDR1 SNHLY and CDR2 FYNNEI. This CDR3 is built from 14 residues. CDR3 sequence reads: CASRRGTGGYEQYF. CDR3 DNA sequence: TGTGCCAGCAGACGGGGGACGGGGGGGTACGAGCAGTACTTC.

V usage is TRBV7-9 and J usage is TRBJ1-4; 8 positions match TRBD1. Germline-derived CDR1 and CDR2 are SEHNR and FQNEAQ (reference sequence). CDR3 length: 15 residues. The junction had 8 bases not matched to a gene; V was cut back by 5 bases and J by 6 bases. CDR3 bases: TGTGCCAGCAGCCCAGCGGGACAGGCCGATGAAAAACTGTTTTTT. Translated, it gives CASSPAGQADEKLFF.

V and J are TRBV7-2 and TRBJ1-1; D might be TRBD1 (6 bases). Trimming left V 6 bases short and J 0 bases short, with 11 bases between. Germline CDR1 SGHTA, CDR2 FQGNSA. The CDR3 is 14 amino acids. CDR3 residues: CASSLQGLNTEAFF. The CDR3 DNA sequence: TGTGCCAGCAGTTTACAGGGTTTGAACACTGAAGCTTTCTTT.

The CDR3 bases are TGTGCCAGCAGCTTAGGCAGGATACTCGGTTACGAGCAGTACTTC. It yields the protein CASSLGRILGYEQYF. The genes are TRBV11-1 and TRBJ2-7; the D is unclear. CDR3 length: 15 amino acids. Trimming took off 1 base at V and 4 bases at J, with 14 bases between the two ends. The germline CDR1 and CDR2 sequences are SGHAT and FQDESV (reference sequence).

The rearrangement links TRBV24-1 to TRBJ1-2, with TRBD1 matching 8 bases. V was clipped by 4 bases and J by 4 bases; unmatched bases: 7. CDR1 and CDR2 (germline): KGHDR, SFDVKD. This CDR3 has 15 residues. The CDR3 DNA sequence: TGTGCCACCAGTGACACAGGGGGAAATTTCTATGGCTACACCTTC. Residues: CATSDTGGNFYGYTF.

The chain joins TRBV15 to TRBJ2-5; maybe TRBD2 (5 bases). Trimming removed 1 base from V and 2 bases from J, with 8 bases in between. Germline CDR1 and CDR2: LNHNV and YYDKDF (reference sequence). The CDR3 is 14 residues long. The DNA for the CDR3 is TGTGCCACCAGCAGAGGGGGAGAACAAGAGACCCAGTACTTC. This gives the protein CATSRGGEQETQYF.

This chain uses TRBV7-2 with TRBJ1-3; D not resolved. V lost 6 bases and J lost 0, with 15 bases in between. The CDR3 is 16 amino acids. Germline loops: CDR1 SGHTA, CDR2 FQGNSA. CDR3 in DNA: TGTGCCAGCAGTTCTAACAGCCTCAACTCTGGAAACACCATATATTTT. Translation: CASSSNSLNSGNTIYF.

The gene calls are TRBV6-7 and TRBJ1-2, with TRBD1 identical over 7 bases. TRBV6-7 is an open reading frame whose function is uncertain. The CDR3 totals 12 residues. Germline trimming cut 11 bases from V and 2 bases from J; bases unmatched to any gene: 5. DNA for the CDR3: TGTGCCCGCCAGACAGGGAACTATGGCTACACCTTC. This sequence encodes CARQTGNYGYTF.

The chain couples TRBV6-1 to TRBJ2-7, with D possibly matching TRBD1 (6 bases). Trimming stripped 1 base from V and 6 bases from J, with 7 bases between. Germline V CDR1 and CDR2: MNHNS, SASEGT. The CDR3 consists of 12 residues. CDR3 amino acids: CASSEGTAEQYF. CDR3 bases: TGTGCCAGCAGTGAAGGGACAGCCGAGCAGTACTTC.

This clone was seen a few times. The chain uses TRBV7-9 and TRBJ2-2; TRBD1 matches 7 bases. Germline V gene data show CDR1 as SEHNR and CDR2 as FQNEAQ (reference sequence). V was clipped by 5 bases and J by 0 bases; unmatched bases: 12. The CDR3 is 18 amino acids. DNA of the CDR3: TGTGCCAGCAGCACCGCGGCCATTACAGGGGCGAACACCGGGGAGCTGTTTTTT. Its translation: CASSTAAITGANTGELFF.

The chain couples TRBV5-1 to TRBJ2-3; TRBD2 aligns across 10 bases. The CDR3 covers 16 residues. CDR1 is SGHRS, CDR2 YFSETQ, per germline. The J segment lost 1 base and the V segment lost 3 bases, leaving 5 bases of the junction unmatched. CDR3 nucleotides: TGCGCCAGCAGCTCGACGGGGACTAGCGGCACAGATACGCAGTATTTT. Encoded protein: CASSSTGTSGTDTQYF.

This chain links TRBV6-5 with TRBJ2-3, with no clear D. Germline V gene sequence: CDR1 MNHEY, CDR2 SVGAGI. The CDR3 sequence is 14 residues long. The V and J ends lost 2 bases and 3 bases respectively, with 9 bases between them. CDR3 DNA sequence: TGTGCCAGCAGTTACGTCACCGGGACAGATACGCAGTATTTT. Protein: CASSYVTGTDTQYF.

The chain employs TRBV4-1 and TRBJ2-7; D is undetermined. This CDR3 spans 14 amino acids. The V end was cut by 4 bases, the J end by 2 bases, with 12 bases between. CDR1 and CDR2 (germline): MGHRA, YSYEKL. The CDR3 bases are TGCGCCAGCAGCCCATACGAAAGAACCTACGAGCAGTACTTC. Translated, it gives CASSPYERTYEQYF.

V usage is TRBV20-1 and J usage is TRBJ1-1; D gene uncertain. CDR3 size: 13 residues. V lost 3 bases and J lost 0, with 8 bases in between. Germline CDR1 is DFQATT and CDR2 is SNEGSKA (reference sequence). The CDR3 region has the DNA TGCAGTGCTAGTAGTCAGGTGAACACTGAAGCTTTCTTT. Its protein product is CSASSQVNTEAFF.

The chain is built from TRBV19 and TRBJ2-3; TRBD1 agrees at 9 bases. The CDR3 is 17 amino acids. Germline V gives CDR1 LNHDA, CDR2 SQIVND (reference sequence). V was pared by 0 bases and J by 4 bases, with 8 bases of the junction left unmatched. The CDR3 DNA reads TGTGCCAGTAGTATAGAAGGGACAGGGTGGCGGGCAGATACGCAGTATTTT. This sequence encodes CASSIEGTGWRADTQYF.

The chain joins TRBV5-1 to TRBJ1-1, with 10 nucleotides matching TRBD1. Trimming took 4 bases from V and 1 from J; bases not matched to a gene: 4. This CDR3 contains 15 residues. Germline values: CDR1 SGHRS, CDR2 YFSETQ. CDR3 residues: CASSRGQGGNTEAFF. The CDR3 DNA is TGCGCCAGCAGCAGAGGACAGGGGGGGAACACTGAAGCTTTCTTT.

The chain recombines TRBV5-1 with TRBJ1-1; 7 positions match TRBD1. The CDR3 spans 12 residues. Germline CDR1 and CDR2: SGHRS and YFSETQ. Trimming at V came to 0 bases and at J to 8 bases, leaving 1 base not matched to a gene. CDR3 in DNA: TGCGCCAGCAGCTTGGGACAGGGAGAAGCTTTCTTT. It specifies CASSLGQGEAFF. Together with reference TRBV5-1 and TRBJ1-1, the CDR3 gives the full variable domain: KAGVTQTPRYLIKTRGQQVTLSCSPISGHRSVSWYQQTPGQGLQFLFEYFSETQRNKGNFPGRFSGRQFSNSRSEMNVSTLELGDSALYLCASSLGQGEAFFGQGTRLTVV.

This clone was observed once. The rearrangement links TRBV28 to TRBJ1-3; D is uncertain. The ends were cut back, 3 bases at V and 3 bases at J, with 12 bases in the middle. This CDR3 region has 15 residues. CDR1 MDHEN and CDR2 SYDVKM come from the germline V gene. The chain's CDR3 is CASSLVVGSGNTIYF. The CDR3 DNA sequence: TGTGCCAGCAGTTTGGTCGTCGGGAGTGGAAACACCATATATTTT.

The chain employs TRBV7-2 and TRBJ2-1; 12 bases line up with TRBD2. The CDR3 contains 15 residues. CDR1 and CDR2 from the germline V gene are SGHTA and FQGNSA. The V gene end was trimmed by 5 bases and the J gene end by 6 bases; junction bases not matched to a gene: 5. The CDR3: CASSLTSGSVNEQFF. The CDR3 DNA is TGTGCCAGCAGCCTGACTAGCGGGAGTGTCAATGAGCAGTTCTTC. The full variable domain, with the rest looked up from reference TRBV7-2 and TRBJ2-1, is GAGVSQSPSNKVTEKGKDVELRCDPISGHTALYWYRQSLGQGLEFLIYFQGNSAPDKSGLPSDRFSAERTGGSVSTLTIQRTQQEDSAVYLCASSLTSGSVNEQFFGPGTRLTVL.

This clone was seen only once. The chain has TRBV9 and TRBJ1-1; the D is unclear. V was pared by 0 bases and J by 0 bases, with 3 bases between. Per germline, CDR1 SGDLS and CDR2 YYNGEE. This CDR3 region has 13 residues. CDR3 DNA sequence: TGTGCCAGCAGCGTAGCAGTGAACACTGAAGCTTTCTTT. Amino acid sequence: CASSVAVNTEAFF.

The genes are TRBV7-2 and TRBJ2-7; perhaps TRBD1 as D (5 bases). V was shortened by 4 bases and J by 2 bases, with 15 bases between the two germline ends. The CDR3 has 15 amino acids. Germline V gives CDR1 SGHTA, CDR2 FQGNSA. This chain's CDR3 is CASSSTARGPYEQYF. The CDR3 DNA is TGTGCCAGCAGCTCGACAGCCCGCGGCCCCTACGAGCAGTACTTC.

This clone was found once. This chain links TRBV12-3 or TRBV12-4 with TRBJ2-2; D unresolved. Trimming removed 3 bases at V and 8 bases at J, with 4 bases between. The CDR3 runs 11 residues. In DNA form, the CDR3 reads TGTGCCAGCAGTTTTTTTGGGGAGCTGTTTTTT. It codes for CASSFFGELFF.

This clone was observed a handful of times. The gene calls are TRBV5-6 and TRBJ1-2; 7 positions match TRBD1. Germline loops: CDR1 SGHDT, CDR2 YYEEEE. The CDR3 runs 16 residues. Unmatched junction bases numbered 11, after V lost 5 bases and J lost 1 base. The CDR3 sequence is CASSFAGTVFNYGYTF. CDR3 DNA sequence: TGTGCCAGCAGTTTCGCCGGGACAGTATTTAACTATGGCTACACCTTC.

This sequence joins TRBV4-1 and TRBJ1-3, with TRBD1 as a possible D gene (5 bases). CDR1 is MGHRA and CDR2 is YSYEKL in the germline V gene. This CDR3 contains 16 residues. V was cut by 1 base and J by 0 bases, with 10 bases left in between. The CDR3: CASSQVVGTSGNTIYF. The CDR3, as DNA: TGCGCCAGCAGCCAAGTGGTCGGGACCTCTGGAAACACCATATATTTT.

The CDR3 bases are TGTACAGGGAGGGGACGGGGGCGCACAGATACGCAGTATTTT. Translation: CTGRGRGRTDTQYF. This chain links TRBV30 with TRBJ2-3; the D gene is possibly TRBD2 (7 bases). CDR3 length equals 14 residues. Germline values: CDR1 GTSNPN, CDR2 SVGIG (reference sequence). Looking up the rest from reference TRBV30 and TRBJ2-3 gives the full variable domain: SQTIHQWPATLVQPVGSPLSLECTVEGTSNPNLYWYRQAAGRGLQLLFYSVGIGQISSEVPQNLSASRPQDRQFILSSKKLLLSDSGFYLCTGRGRGRTDTQYFGPGTRLTVL.